This TCR beta chain came from a study of PD-L1 blockade in urothelial cancer. Study in general: Blood analysis took place 3 weeks (second dose) and 6 weeks after treatment start. Peripheral blood specimens exhibited a median yield of around 140,000 T cells.

TCR analog templates of synthetic origin were spiked into each PCR. This table comes from immunoSEQ multiplex PCR, and its TCRdb copy is limited to in-frame clones, with some not included. The data show around 100,000 clones, with approximately 85% seen just once and 2.4% held by the top ten. The CDR3 is 16 residues long. Germline values: CDR1 LNHNV, CDR2 YYDKDF (reference sequence). Trimming cost V 3 bases and J 0 bases, with 9 bases left between them. This clonotype was obtained from a man over 45 with urothelial cancer. The chain combines TRBV15 with TRBJ2-6; TRBD1 might be the D (5 bases). The sample in question was PBMCs, obtained around atezolizumab (anti-PD-L1) treatment. The CDR3: CATSRPQASGANVLTF. Here the CDR3 DNA reads TGTGCCACCAGCAGGCCACAGGCCTCTGGGGCCAACGTCCTGACTTTC.